The clone carrying this TCR beta chain appeared many times. Its antigen is unidentified. The data belong to a study of neurological immune-mediated disorders. CD4+ or CD8+ T cells, 950,000 to 1,000,000 per library, were used for sorted libraries. The germline V gene encodes CDR1 SNHLY and CDR2 FYNNEI. CDR3 length: 13 amino acids. V lost 1 base to trimming and J lost 8 bases, with 11 bases between them. Whole-study findings and limits: None of the CDR3 amino acid sequences of expanded clones recurred across subjects, suggesting private repertoires in all groups.

TCRdb itself ran the 5' RACE reads through MiXCR, one entry per CDR3 protein. The sample holds under 40,000 distinct CDR3 sequences, approximately 7.2% seen once. This sequence was found in a man over 45 in good health. The sequencing sample was made of CD4+ T cells from blood. This chain links TRBV2 with TRBJ1-2; the D is unclear. The CDR3 region has the DNA TGTGCCAGCAGTGAAGTTAGGGCTAGGGGCTACACCTTC. Translated, it gives CASSEVRARGYTF.